A single sample is the source of the 6 T cell receptor beta chains below, sequenced in a study of T cell repertoires in ileal Crohn's disease. Method: immunoSEQ multiplex PCR; TCRdb's copy keeps in-frame clones and lacks some. The sample has about 12,000 clones; around 78% are singletons. The sample was ileal tissue. These receptor sequences come from an adult with Crohn's disease.

The chain links TRBV11-3 to TRBJ2-2; a possible D gene is TRBD2 (7 bases). Trimming shortened V by 5 bases and J by 0 bases, and 10 bases separated the two germline ends. This CDR3 is built from 15 residues. Germline V lookup: CDR1 SGHNT, CDR2 YENEEA. CDR3 nucleotides: TGTGCCAGCAGCGGGGGGGCCGCGAACACCGGGGAGCTGTTTTTT. It translates to CASSGGAANTGELFF.

This clone turned up a few times. The J gene is TRBJ1-5, the V gene TRBV6-1; unclear D gene. Between the trimmed V and J ends, which lost 8 bases and 7 bases, there was a span of 18 bases. Germline CDR1 reads MNHNS; CDR2 reads SASEGT. The CDR3 covers 14 residues. CDR3 bases: TGTGCCAGCTCGCAAGCCCCGGCGGGCCAGCCCCAGCATTTT. Protein product: CASSQAPAGQPQHF.

CDR3 loop: CSVQVGGEAFF. CDR3 nucleotides: TGCAGTGTTCAGGTAGGAGGGGAAGCTTTCTTT. The chain couples TRBV20-1 to TRBJ1-1; D gene uncertain. V shed 7 bases and J shed 8 bases, with 14 bases lying between them. The CDR3 is 11 residues long. From germline, CDR1 is DFQATT and CDR2 SNEGSKA (reference sequence).

The chain is built from TRBV7-8 and TRBJ2-7; 8 nucleotides match TRBD2. The CDR3 consists of 15 residues. CDR1 and CDR2 from the germline V gene are SGHVS and FQNEAQ. V gave up 5 bases and J gave up 0 bases; unmatched junction bases: 6. The CDR3 protein is CASSPGLGSSYEQYF. The CDR3 nucleotides are TGTGCCAGCAGCCCGGGACTAGGGAGCTCCTACGAGCAGTACTTC.

Remarks on this clone: Other nucleotide sequences in the sample specify the same CDR3. The chain recombines TRBV5-6 with TRBJ2-1; a weak D match, TRBD1 (5 bases). The germline V gene encodes CDR1 SGHDT and CDR2 YYEEEE. The CDR3 is 16 residues long. The V gene lost 5 bases and the J gene lost 1 base, with 16 bases spanning the gap. CDR3 sequence: CASSLSRDLSYNEQFF. In nucleotides, the CDR3 is TGTGCCAGCAGTTTGAGCAGGGATCTATCCTACAATGAGCAGTTCTTC.

This chain joins TRBV5-8 and TRBJ2-3; D is unclear. Germline values: CDR1 SGHTS, CDR2 YDEGEE. The CDR3 covers 14 residues. V was pared by 3 bases and J by 0 bases, with 8 bases between. The CDR3 DNA follows: TGTGCCAGCAGCTCCGAGACTAGCACAGATACGCAGTATTTT. Translated, it gives CASSSETSTDTQYF.